This TCR beta chain was recorded in a study of T cell changes during pregnancy in multiple sclerosis. CDR1 SEHNR and CDR2 FQNEAQ come from the germline V gene (reference sequence). Trimming took 2 bases from V and 1 from J, leaving 11 bases between them. There are 15 residues in the CDR3. Data came from immunoSEQ multiplex PCR; TCRdb stores just in-frame clones and leaves some out. The sample has about 40,000 clones, approximately 85% seen once; the top ten hold about 1.1%. The TCR sequence derives from a female donor with multiple sclerosis, enrolled in a pregnancy study. The rearrangement links TRBV7-9 to TRBJ1-1; D unclear. Sequenced material: CD4+ T cells from peripheral blood mononuclear cells, taken before pregnancy. In nucleotides, the CDR3 is TGTGCCAGCAGCTTATTTGGGCCGGAGAACACTGAAGCTTTCTTT. Its protein is CASSLFGPENTEAFF.